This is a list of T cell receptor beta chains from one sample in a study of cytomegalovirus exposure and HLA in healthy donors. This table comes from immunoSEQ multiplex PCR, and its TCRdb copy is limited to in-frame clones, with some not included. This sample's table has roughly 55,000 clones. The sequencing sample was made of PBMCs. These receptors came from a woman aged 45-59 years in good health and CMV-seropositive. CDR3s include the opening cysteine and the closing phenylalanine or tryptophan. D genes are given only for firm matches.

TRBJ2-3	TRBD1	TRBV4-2	TGTGCCAGCAGCCAAGGGACAGGGGGAGGAAACACAGATACGCAGTATTTT	CASSQGTGGGNTDTQYF
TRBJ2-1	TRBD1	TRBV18	TGTGCCAGCTCACCGCGACAGGGCATGGGTGAGCAGTTCTTC	CASSPRQGMGEQFF
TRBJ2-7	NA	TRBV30	TGTGCCTGGAGTGAACCGGGGGACGAGCAGTACTTC	CAWSEPGDEQYF
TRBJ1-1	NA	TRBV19	TGTGCCAGTAGTATATATCCCAGGGGAAGGGGCACTGAAGCTTTCTTT	CASSIYPRGRGTEAFF
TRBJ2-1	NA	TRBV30	TGTGCCTGGGACAGGCCGTGGCGGAATGAGCAGTTCTTC	CAWDRPWRNEQFF
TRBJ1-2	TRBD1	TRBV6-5	TGTGCCAGCAGTCAACCGGGACAGGGGAACTATGGCTACACCTTC	CASSQPGQGNYGYTF
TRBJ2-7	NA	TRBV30	TGTGCCTGGAGTGTATCTACCGGGCAGTACTTC	CAWSVSTGQYF
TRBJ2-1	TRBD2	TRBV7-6	TGTGCCAGCAGCTTACACCTGGGACTAGCGGGAAACAATGAGCAGTTCTTC	CASSLHLGLAGNNEQFF
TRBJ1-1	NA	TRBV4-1	TGCGCCAGCAGCCACGACGGGAAGAACACTGAAGCTTTCTTT	CASSHDGKNTEAFF
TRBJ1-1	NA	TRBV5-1	TGCGCCAGCAGCTTAGGGGAGGTAACTGAAGCTTTCTTT	CASSLGEVTEAFF
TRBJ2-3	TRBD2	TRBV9	TGTGCCAGCAGTCAGGGACTAGCTAGCACAGATACGCAGTATTTT	CASSQGLASTDTQYF
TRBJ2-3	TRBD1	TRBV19	TGTGCCAGTAAAGGGCAGGGGGTCCCCACAGATACGCAGTATTTT	CASKGQGVPTDTQYF
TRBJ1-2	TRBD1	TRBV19	TGTGCCAGTAGTCCGATTGGACAGGCCAGAGGGATCTATGGCTACACCTTC	CASSPIGQARGIYGYTF